These 10 T cell receptor beta chains were sequenced from one sample in a study of T cells in Graves' hyperthyroidism and ophthalmopathy (dated by TCRdb to the late 2010s). The receptor library was made with multiplex PCR. This sample was sequenced with an Illumina HiSeq 2000. TCR beta CDR3 regions were amplified from RNA transcripts. The TCR CDR3 was subjected to a first round of RT-PCR using the HTBI primer set and the Qiagen OneStep RT-PCR kit. TCRdb reran the public reads through fastp at Q25 and MiXCR, keeping productive beta chains. One record per CDR3 amino acid sequence lists the most common genes and DNA. The table for this sample lists roughly 380,000 distinct CDR3 sequences; about 18% of them were counted only once. The top ten clones comprise around 4% of the sample. The material sequenced was blood. Receptors were obtained from a woman under 30 with Graves' hyperthyroidism.

The table lists this clonotype with a few counts. The chain is built from TRBV10-3 and TRBJ1-6, with D perhaps matching TRBD1 (6 bases). V was pared by 0 bases and J by 6 bases, with 15 bases between. Germline values: CDR1 ENHRY, CDR2 SYGVKD. The CDR3 covers 17 residues. CDR3 in amino acids: CAISESTGLTVNSPLHF. For the CDR3, the DNA is TGTGCCATCAGTGAGTCTACAGGGCTGACAGTTAATTCACCCCTCCACTTT.

The chain is built from TRBV5-1 and TRBJ1-1; D uncertain. The CDR3 is made up of 17 amino acids. The germline gives CDR1 SGHRS, CDR2 YFSETQ. Trimming took 0 bases from V and 4 from J, leaving 19 bases between them. The CDR3 protein is CASSLGVMAGVGTEAFF. The CDR3 coding sequence is TGCGCCAGCAGCTTGGGGGTCATGGCGGGTGTTGGCACTGAAGCTTTCTTT. Combining the CDR3 with reference TRBV5-1 and TRBJ1-1 gives the whole variable domain KAGVTQTPRYLIKTRGQQVTLSCSPISGHRSVSWYQQTPGQGLQFLFEYFSETQRNKGNFPGRFSGRQFSNSRSEMNVSTLELGDSALYLCASSLGVMAGVGTEAFFGQGTRLTVV.

In this sample, this clonotype turned up many times. The genes are TRBV6-2 or TRBV6-3 and TRBJ2-7; 7 nucleotides line up with TRBD1. CDR1 is MNHEY, CDR2 SVGEGT, per germline. With 0 bases clipped from V and 3 bases from J, the junction kept 20 bases outside the gene matches. The CDR3 contains 20 residues. CDR3 DNA: TGTGCCAGCAGTTACTCGTTATGGGACAGAGGTTCCCTAAATTTCTACGAGCAGTACTTC. Translation: CASSYSLWDRGSLNFYEQYF.

This clonotype came up many times. Germline is not matched at one junction end, which may reflect a read error. This chain connects TRBV20-1 to TRBJ1-5; D not resolved. The CDR3 totals 13 residues. CDR1 DFQATT and CDR2 SNEGSKA come from the germline V gene (reference sequence). The CDR3 region has the DNA TGCAGTGCTAGAGCCAAGTGGGATCAGCCCCGGCATTTT. Residues: CSARAKWDQPRHF.

This clonotype came up many times. The rearrangement links TRBV11-2 to TRBJ2-5; D unresolved. The CDR3 consists of 13 residues. V lost 6 bases, J lost 4 bases, and 12 bases lay in between. CDR1 SGHAT and CDR2 FQNNGV come from the germline V gene. CDR3 coding DNA: TGTGCCAGCAGTTTCAGATGGGGAGAGACCCAGTACTTC. Translation gives CASSFRWGETQYF.

In this sample, this clonotype turned up many times. V and J are TRBV5-1 and TRBJ2-7; 8 bases are a match to TRBD1. The CDR3 contains 15 residues. V was clipped by 7 bases and J by 2 bases; unmatched bases: 11. Germline V gives CDR1 SGHRS, CDR2 YFSETQ. The CDR3 DNA is TGCGCCAGCGGACCCGGACAGGGAGCCACCTACGAGCAGTACTTC. It codes for CASGPGQGATYEQYF.

For this clonotype: A read error may explain this, as a much larger clone is one base away. The DNA of the CDR3 is TGTGCCAGCCTGAAGGTCGAGGACAGTCGAACTGAAGCTTTCTTT. This gives the protein CASLKVEDSRTEAFF. The chain has TRBV6-1 and TRBJ1-1; tentatively, D is TRBD1 (6 bases). Deletions cut 8 bases from V and 5 bases from J, with 21 bases between. The CDR3 has 15 residues. CDR1 and CDR2 from the germline V gene are MNHNS and SASEGT.

This clonotype showed up many times. The J gene is TRBJ2-5, the V gene TRBV5-5; possible D gene TRBD1, 6 bases. V shed 8 bases and J shed 2 bases, with 13 bases lying between them. In germline, CDR1 is SGHKS, CDR2 YYEKEE (reference sequence). This CDR3 region has 13 residues. CDR3: CASSGTQQETQYF. In DNA form, the CDR3 reads TGTGCCAGTTCCGGGACACAACAAGAGACCCAGTACTTC. The full variable domain, its missing parts supplied by reference TRBV5-5 and TRBJ2-5, is DAGVTQSPTHLIKTRGQQVTLRCSPISGHKSVSWYQQVLGQGPQFIFQYYEKEERGRGNFPDRFSARQFPNYSSELNVNALLLGDSALYLCASSGTQQETQYFGPGTRLLVL.

Many counts were recorded for this clonotype. This chain uses TRBV5-1 with TRBJ2-5, with 10 bases matching TRBD2. Looked up from germline, CDR1 is SGHRS and CDR2 is YFSETQ. Trimming removed 4 bases from V and 5 bases from J; junction bases left unmatched: 11. This CDR3 comprises 16 residues. The chain's CDR3 is CASSTTQAGGPETQYF. Here the CDR3 DNA reads TGCGCCAGCAGCACAACCCAAGCGGGGGGGCCCGAGACCCAGTACTTC.

In this sample, this clonotype turned up many times. This chain's CDR3 is CASSGQGTPYEQYF. For the CDR3, the DNA is TGTGCCTCTTCGGGACAGGGGACCCCCTACGAGCAGTACTTC. V and J are TRBV13 and TRBJ2-7; 10 bases are a match to TRBD1. This CDR3 comprises 14 residues. V was clipped by 11 bases and J by 2 bases; unmatched bases: 9. Looked up from germline, CDR1 is PRHDT and CDR2 is FYEKMQ (reference sequence).